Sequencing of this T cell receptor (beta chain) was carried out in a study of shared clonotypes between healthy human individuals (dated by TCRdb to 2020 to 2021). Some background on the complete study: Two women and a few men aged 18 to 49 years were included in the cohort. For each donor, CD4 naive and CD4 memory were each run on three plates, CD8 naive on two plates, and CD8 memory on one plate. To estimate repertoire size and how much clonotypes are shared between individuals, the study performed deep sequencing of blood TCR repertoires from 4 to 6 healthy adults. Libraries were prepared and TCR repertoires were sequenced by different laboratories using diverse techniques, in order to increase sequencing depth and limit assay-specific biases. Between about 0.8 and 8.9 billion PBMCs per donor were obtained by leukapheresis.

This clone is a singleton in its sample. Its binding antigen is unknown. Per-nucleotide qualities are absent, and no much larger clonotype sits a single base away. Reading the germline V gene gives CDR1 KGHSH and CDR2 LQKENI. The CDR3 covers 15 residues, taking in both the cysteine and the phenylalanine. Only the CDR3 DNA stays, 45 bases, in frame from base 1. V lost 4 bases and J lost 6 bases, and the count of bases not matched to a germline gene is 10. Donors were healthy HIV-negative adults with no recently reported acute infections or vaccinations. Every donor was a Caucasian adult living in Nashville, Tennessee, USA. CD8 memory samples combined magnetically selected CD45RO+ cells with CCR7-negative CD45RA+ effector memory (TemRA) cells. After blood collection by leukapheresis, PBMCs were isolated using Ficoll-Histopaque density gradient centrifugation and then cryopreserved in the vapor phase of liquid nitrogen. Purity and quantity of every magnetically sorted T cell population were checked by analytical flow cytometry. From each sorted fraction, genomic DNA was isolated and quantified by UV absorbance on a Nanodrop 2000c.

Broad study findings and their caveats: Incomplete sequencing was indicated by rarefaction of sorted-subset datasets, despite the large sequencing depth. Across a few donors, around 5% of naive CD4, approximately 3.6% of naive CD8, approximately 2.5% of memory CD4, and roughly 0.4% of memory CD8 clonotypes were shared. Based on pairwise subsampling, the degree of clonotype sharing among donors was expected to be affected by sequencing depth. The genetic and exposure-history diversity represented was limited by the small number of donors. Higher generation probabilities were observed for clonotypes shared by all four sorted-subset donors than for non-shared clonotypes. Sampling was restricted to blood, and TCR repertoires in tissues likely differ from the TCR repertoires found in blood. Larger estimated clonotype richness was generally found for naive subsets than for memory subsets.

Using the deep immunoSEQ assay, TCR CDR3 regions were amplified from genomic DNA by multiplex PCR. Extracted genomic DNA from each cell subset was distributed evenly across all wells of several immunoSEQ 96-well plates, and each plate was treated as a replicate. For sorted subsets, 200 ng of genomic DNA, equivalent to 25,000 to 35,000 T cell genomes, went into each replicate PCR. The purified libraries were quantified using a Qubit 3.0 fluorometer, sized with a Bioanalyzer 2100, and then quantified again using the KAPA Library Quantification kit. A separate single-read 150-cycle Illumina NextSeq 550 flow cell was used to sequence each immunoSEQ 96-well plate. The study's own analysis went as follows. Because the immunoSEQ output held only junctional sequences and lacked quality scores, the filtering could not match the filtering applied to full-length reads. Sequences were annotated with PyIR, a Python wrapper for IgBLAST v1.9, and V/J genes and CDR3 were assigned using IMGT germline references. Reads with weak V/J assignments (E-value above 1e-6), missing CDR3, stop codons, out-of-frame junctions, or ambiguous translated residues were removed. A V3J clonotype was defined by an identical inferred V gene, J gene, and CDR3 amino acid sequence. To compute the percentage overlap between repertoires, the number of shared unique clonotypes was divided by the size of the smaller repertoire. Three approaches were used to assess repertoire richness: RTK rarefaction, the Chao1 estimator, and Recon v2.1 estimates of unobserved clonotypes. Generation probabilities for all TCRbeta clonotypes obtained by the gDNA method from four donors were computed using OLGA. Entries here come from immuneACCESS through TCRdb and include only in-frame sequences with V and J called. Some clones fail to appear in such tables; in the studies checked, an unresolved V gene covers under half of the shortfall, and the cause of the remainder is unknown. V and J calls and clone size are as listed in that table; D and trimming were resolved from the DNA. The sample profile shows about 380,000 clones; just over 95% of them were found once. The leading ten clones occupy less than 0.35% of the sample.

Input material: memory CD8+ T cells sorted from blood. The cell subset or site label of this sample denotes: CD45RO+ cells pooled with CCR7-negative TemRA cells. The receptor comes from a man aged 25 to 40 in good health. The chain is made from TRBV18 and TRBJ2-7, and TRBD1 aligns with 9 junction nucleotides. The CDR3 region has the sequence CASSLPGQGSREQYF. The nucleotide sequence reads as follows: TGTGCCAGCTCACTCCCGGGACAGGGCTCCCGCGAGCAGTACTTC.